Below are 14 T cell receptor beta chains sequenced from a single sample in a study of T-cell reconstitution after alpha-beta-depleted transplantation in children. For TCRbeta, the library was prepared with unique molecular identifiers. TCRdb re-analysed the PCR reads in MiXCR, keeping a single row per CDR3 protein. Of 110,000 or so distinct CDR3 sequences in the sample, 5% to 7% were seen once. The specimen was PBMCs, mostly from graft donor cells, collected 360 days after TCRalphabeta/CD19-depleted stem cell transplant. Receptors were obtained from a male patient between 2 and 10 years old who had a stem cell transplant for acute lymphoblastic leukemia, so the T cells may come from the graft donor.

This clonotype was counted ten times or more. The chain has TRBV9 and TRBJ2-1; D may be TRBD1 or TRBD2 (5 bases each). This CDR3 spans 10 amino acids. Germline V gene sequence: CDR1 SGDLS, CDR2 YYNGEE. V dropped 7 bases and J dropped 9 bases, with 8 bases sitting between them. CDR3 DNA sequence: TGTGCCAGCGGGGGTGGTGAGCAGTTCTTC. This encodes CASGGGEQFF.

At least ten counts were recorded for this clonotype. This chain joins TRBV6-5 and TRBJ2-2; D is unresolved. This CDR3 has 11 amino acids. The V gene's germline CDR1 is MNHEY and CDR2 SVGAGI. Trimming removed 2 bases from V and 7 bases from J, with 2 bases in between. This CDR3 is CASSYDGELFF. As DNA, the CDR3 is TGTGCCAGCAGTTACGACGGGGAGCTGTTTTTT.

This clonotype was observed many times. V usage is TRBV5-1 and J usage is TRBJ2-3, with a possible D match to TRBD2 (6 bases). Germline CDR1 and CDR2: SGHRS and YFSETQ. The CDR3 has 15 residues. V shed 4 bases and J shed 2 bases, with 14 bases lying between them. The CDR3 loop reads CASSPGRLHTDTQYF. The CDR3 coding sequence is TGCGCCAGCAGCCCTGGGAGGCTACACACAGATACGCAGTATTTT.

The chain is built from TRBV4-2 and TRBJ2-7; TRBD2 might be the D (5 bases). CDR1 is LGHNA and CDR2 is YNFKEQ in the germline V gene. V gave up 4 bases and J gave up 5 bases, with 12 bases separating them. The CDR3 is 13 residues long. The CDR3 here is CASSLRGHHEQYF. CDR3 sequence (DNA): TGTGCCAGCAGCCTTAGAGGGCACCACGAGCAGTACTTC.

This clonotype was observed at least ten times. The V call is TRBV29-1, the J call TRBJ1-1; a possible D gene is TRBD1 (5 bases). V was clipped by 6 bases and J by 6 bases, with 17 bases between them. The CDR3 sequence is 13 residues long. Germline V lookup: CDR1 SQVTM, CDR2 ANQGSEA. CDR3 region: CSVPRGGAAEAFF. The CDR3 DNA reads TGCAGCGTCCCCCGAGGAGGGGCCGCTGAAGCTTTCTTT.

This clonotype was found many times. The chain has TRBV6-2 or TRBV6-3 and TRBJ2-2, with 7 positions matching TRBD2. This CDR3 comprises 17 residues. Germline values: CDR1 MNHEY, CDR2 SVGEGT. V lost 2 bases and J lost 0; bases outside the gene matches: 6. CDR3 protein: CASSYTPAGTNTGELFF. CDR3 DNA sequence: TGTGCCAGCAGTTACACCCCAGCGGGGACGAACACCGGGGAGCTGTTTTTT.

J is TRBJ2-2 and V is TRBV27; TRBD2 might be the D (5 bases). CDR3 size: 16 residues. Deletions cut 5 bases from V and 2 bases from J, with 15 bases between. CDR1 and CDR2 (germline): MNHEY, SMNVEV (reference sequence). CDR3 in amino acids: CASSTRTGSNTGELFF. CDR3 nucleotides: TGTGCCAGCAGTACCCGTACGGGGAGTAACACCGGGGAGCTGTTTTTT.

This clonotype was detected ten times or more. The chain uses TRBV6-2 or TRBV6-3 and TRBJ1-1; D unclear. CDR1 is MNHEY, CDR2 SVGEGT, per germline. Deletions cut 3 bases from V and 0 bases from J, with 8 bases between. The CDR3 is 14 residues long. The CDR3 bases are TGTGCCAGCAGTTATCGTGGAATGAACACTGAAGCTTTCTTT. Protein sequence: CASSYRGMNTEAFF.

The CDR3 nucleotides are TGTGCCAGCAGCCAACCCGACAGTCGGAACACCGGGGAGCTGTTTTTT. Its translation: CASSQPDSRNTGELFF. The chain links TRBV4-2 to TRBJ2-2; D may be TRBD1 (5 bases). CDR1 and CDR2 (germline): LGHNA, YNFKEQ. The germline V and J ends were trimmed by 2 bases and 1 base, with 11 bases remaining between them. CDR3 size: 16 residues.

This clonotype was seen a handful of times. This chain joins TRBV4-3 and TRBJ2-3; D unclear. The ends were cut back, 4 bases at V and 5 bases at J, with 10 bases in the middle. Germline lookup yields CDR1 LGHNA and CDR2 YSLEER. This CDR3 spans 13 amino acids. The CDR3 DNA follows: TGCGCCAGCAGCCCTTATTTGGTAGATACGCAGTATTTT. As protein: CASSPYLVDTQYF.

The table lists this clonotype with a few counts. This chain connects TRBV2 to TRBJ1-1; TRBD1 matches 7 bases. The CDR3 sequence is 15 residues long. Trimming took 6 bases from V and 0 from J; bases not matched to a gene: 7. Germline CDR1 SNHLY, CDR2 FYNNEI. CDR3 coding DNA: TGTGCCAGCAGAGGAGGACAGGAGATGAACACTGAAGCTTTCTTT. Protein product: CASRGGQEMNTEAFF.

The table lists this clonotype with a few counts. The chain employs TRBV27 and TRBJ2-3; possible D gene TRBD2, 6 bases. The germline V and J ends were trimmed by 5 bases and 5 bases, with 26 bases remaining between them. The CDR3 contains 18 residues. CDR1 is MNHEY and CDR2 is SMNVEV in the germline V gene (reference sequence). For the CDR3, the DNA is TGTGCCAGCAGTCCACTACTGTCGCGGGGCATCGTCGGAGATACGCAGTATTTT. Amino acid sequence: CASSPLLSRGIVGDTQYF.

The sample holds many counts of this clonotype. V is TRBV9 and J is TRBJ2-3; D is perhaps TRBD1 (6 bases). Germline V gene data show CDR1 as SGDLS and CDR2 as YYNGEE. The ends were cut back, 0 bases at V and 5 bases at J, with 13 bases in the middle. There are 15 residues in the CDR3. For the CDR3, the DNA is TGTGCCAGCAGCGTAGGGTTGGGGGCTGGAGATACGCAGTATTTT. It codes for CASSVGLGAGDTQYF.

This clonotype was recorded many times. The rearrangement uses TRBV29-1 and TRBJ2-5, with no clear D. The CDR3 loop spans 12 amino acids. V was trimmed by 4 bases and J by 4 bases, leaving 10 bases between them. Germline CDR1 is SQVTM and CDR2 is ANQGSEA. In nucleotides, the CDR3 is TGCAGCGTTGTGACTCCTGGAGAGACCCAGTACTTC. It specifies CSVVTPGETQYF.